The next 21 T cell receptor beta chains were all read from a single sample in a study of a mutant IDH1 vaccine in newly diagnosed glioma. The antigens these receptors bind are not known. Time point here: week 35, safety follow-up. It was 300 ug of mutant IDH1 20-mer peptide that made up each vaccine dose, given with topical imiquimod. The assay was immunoSEQ multiplex PCR, and TCRdb's table has in-frame clones only and misses some. The repertoire holds about 48,000 clones, with more than 65% as singletons. The material was PBMCs, obtained from a glioma patient whose treatment included an IDH1 peptide vaccine. The source of these receptors is a man in his forties or fifties with glioma.

The rearrangement uses TRBV5-1 and TRBJ2-1; tentatively, D is TRBD1 (5 bases). The germline V gene encodes CDR1 SGHRS and CDR2 YFSETQ. V dropped 1 base and J dropped 5 bases, with 10 bases sitting between them. The CDR3 consists of 14 residues. The CDR3: CASSLQGNNNEQFF. CDR3 bases: TGCGCCAGCAGCTTGCAGGGTAACAACAATGAGCAGTTCTTC.

V gene TRBV6-5 combines with J gene TRBJ1-1; perhaps TRBD1 as D (5 bases). The CDR3 consists of 14 residues. The V gene lost 4 bases and the J gene lost 4 bases, with 13 bases spanning the gap. CDR1 and CDR2 (germline): MNHEY, SVGAGI. DNA of the CDR3: TGTGCCAGCAGTTCCAAGGGACGGAGCACTGAAGCTTTCTTT. Residues: CASSSKGRSTEAFF.

The sample holds a few counts of this clone. The gene calls are TRBV2 and TRBJ1-6; 9 bases match TRBD1. CDR3 length: 14 residues. The V gene end was trimmed by 5 bases and the J gene end by 6 bases; junction bases not matched to a gene: 2. CDR1 is SNHLY, CDR2 FYNNEI, per germline. The CDR3 nucleotides are TGTGCCAGCAGTAGGACAGGGGCTAATTCACCCCTCCACTTT. It codes for CASSRTGANSPLHF.

This clone was counted once. The genes are TRBV21-1 and TRBJ1-2. TRBV21-1 is noted as a pseudogene. The CDR3 is 15 amino acids. The CDR3 here is CASSKRRGVVKGYTF. The DNA of the CDR3 is TGTGCCAGCAGCAAACGTCGAGGGGTTGTCAAGGGCTACACCTTC.

The V and J genes are TRBV15 and TRBJ2-2; 7 bases align to TRBD1. This CDR3 has 14 residues. In germline, CDR1 is LNHNV, CDR2 YYDKDF (reference sequence). The V gene end was trimmed by 7 bases and the J gene end by 2 bases; junction bases not matched to a gene: 4. CDR3 sequence (DNA): TGTGCCACCACGGGACAGACTAACACCGGGGAGCTGTTTTTT. Its protein is CATTGQTNTGELFF.

This clone was seen a handful of times. The V gene is TRBV6-6, the J gene TRBJ1-1; 7 bases align to TRBD1. The CDR3 is 12 amino acids. V trimming: 5 bases; J trimming: 4 bases; junction bases outside the gene matches: 1. CDR1 is MNHNY and CDR2 is SVGAGI in the germline V gene (reference sequence). The CDR3 nucleotides read TGTGCCAGCAGTACAGGGGCCACTGAAGCTTTCTTT. Protein: CASSTGATEAFF.

J is TRBJ1-5 and V is TRBV9; D unclear. Germline-derived CDR1 and CDR2 are SGDLS and YYNGEE. The CDR3 contains 15 residues. The ends were cut back, 3 bases at V and 7 bases at J, with 17 bases in the middle. The CDR3, as DNA: TGTGCCAGCAGCGAGGGCCCTAGAGAAGAACAGCCCCAGCATTTT. Protein: CASSEGPREEQPQHF.

This clone was detected only a few times. The chain recombines TRBV19 with TRBJ2-7, with D hard to call. The V gene's germline CDR1 is LNHDA and CDR2 SQIVND (reference sequence). The germline V and J ends were trimmed by 5 bases and 1 base, with 12 bases remaining between them. The CDR3 runs to 14 residues. The CDR3 loop is CASSLDGRSYEQYF. CDR3 sequence (DNA): TGTGCCAGTAGTTTGGACGGAAGATCCTACGAGCAGTACTTC.

This clone occurred a few times. The rearrangement joins TRBV7-2 to TRBJ1-5; the D gene is possibly TRBD1 (5 bases). The V end was cut by 5 bases, the J end by 3 bases, with 11 bases between. The CDR3 contains 14 residues. In germline, CDR1 is SGHTA, CDR2 FQGNSA. The CDR3 is CASSAGANNQPQHF. CDR3 DNA sequence: TGTGCCAGCAGCGCCGGGGCTAACAATCAGCCCCAGCATTTT.

This clone was observed a single time. The chain links TRBV10-3 to TRBJ2-7; 7 bases align to TRBD2. Germline V gives CDR1 ENHRY, CDR2 SYGVKD. V shed 9 bases, J shed 2 bases, and the junction held 4 bases outside the gene matches. The CDR3 contains 12 residues. The DNA for the CDR3 is TGTGCCATTGGACTAGACCCCTACGAGCAGTACTTC. Protein sequence: CAIGLDPYEQYF.

CDR3 nucleotides: TGTGCCAGCAGCGGGCCGAACTTAGCCACAGATACGCAGTATTTT. It is translated as CASSGPNLATDTQYF. J is TRBJ2-3 and V is TRBV7-6; D unresolved. The CDR3 is 15 residues long. CDR1 is SGHVS, CDR2 FNYEAQ, per germline. V lost 5 bases to trimming and J lost 2 bases, with 14 bases between them.

The chain couples TRBV10-1 to TRBJ2-3; D is tentatively TRBD1 or TRBD2 (5 bases each). Trimming removed 6 bases at V and 6 bases at J, with 19 bases between. The germline CDR1 and CDR2 sequences are WNHNN and SYGVQD (reference sequence). This CDR3 has 15 amino acids. CDR3: CASRGDGSLLDTQYF. CDR3 nucleotide sequence: TGCGCCAGCAGGGGGGACGGATCCCTTTTGGATACGCAGTATTTT.

The rearrangement joins TRBV7-2 to TRBJ1-2, with 9 bases matching TRBD1. In germline, CDR1 is SGHTA, CDR2 FQGNSA. Losses at the gene ends were 4 bases for V and 5 bases for J; bases not matched to a gene: 11. This CDR3 is built from 16 residues. The CDR3 region has the DNA TGTGCCAGCAGCTCCCCCGGGACAGGGACCGCTTATGGCTACACCTTC. Amino acids: CASSSPGTGTAYGYTF.

This sequence joins TRBV5-1 and TRBJ1-4; no firm D call. The V and J ends lost 4 bases and 3 bases respectively, with 13 bases between them. This CDR3 contains 15 residues. Germline assignment: CDR1 SGHRS and CDR2 YFSETQ. CDR3 residues: CASSPVGVANEKLFF. The CDR3 DNA is TGCGCCAGCAGCCCGGTTGGGGTAGCTAATGAAAAACTGTTTTTT.

This clone was picked up one time. The chain is built from TRBV5-1 and TRBJ1-3, with D unresolved. There are 15 residues in the CDR3. V gave up 0 bases and J gave up 0 bases, with 7 bases separating them. Germline values: CDR1 SGHRS, CDR2 YFSETQ. This CDR3 reads CASSLAPGSGNTIYF. CDR3 coding DNA: TGCGCCAGCAGCTTGGCCCCAGGCTCTGGAAACACCATATATTTT.

The rearrangement joins TRBV5-4 to TRBJ2-7; 9 nucleotides match TRBD1. CDR3 length: 13 residues. V lost 0 bases to trimming and J lost 6 bases; unmatched junction nucleotides: 1. The V gene's germline CDR1 is SGHNT and CDR2 YYREEE (reference sequence). CDR3 region: CASSLVTGGEQYF. The CDR3 DNA reads TGTGCCAGCAGCTTGGTGACAGGGGGCGAGCAGTACTTC.

The chain links TRBV29-1 to TRBJ2-7, with 10 bases fitting TRBD1. Germline V gene data show CDR1 as SQVTM and CDR2 as ANQGSEA. The trim removed 3 bases at V and 6 bases at J, leaving 8 bases unmatched. This CDR3 is 14 amino acids long. CDR3 residues: CSVDMGQGFAEQYF. Here the CDR3 DNA reads TGCAGCGTTGATATGGGACAGGGGTTCGCCGAGCAGTACTTC.

The rearrangement uses TRBV2 and TRBJ2-2, with TRBD1 identical over 8 bases. The CDR3 runs 14 residues. From germline, CDR1 is SNHLY and CDR2 FYNNEI. The trim removed 10 bases at V and 1 base at J, leaving 5 bases unmatched. Here the CDR3 reads CATSGTGNTGELFF. The CDR3 bases are TGTGCCACTTCCGGGACAGGGAACACCGGGGAGCTGTTTTTT.

The chain recombines TRBV2 with TRBJ1-6; D remains unclear. Germline assignment: CDR1 SNHLY and CDR2 FYNNEI. The CDR3 contains 16 residues. V lost 7 bases to trimming and J lost 8 bases, with 21 bases between them. The CDR3 spells CASNLGVTAADSPLHF. The CDR3 nucleotides are TGTGCCAGCAACTTAGGTGTGACCGCGGCGGATTCACCCCTCCACTTT.

This clone came up once. The chain uses TRBV6-5 and TRBJ1-1; D remains ambiguous. The germline V and J ends were trimmed by 0 bases and 1 base, with 9 bases remaining between them. Looked up from germline, CDR1 is MNHEY and CDR2 is SVGAGI. CDR3 length equals 15 residues. The chain's CDR3 is CASSYSGFTNTEAFF. CDR3 coding DNA: TGTGCCAGCAGTTACTCAGGGTTTACGAACACTGAAGCTTTCTTT.

The J gene is TRBJ2-2, the V gene TRBV19, with D tentatively TRBD2 (7 bases). Germline CDR1 reads LNHDA; CDR2 reads SQIVND (reference sequence). This CDR3 has 15 amino acids. V lost 2 bases to trimming and J lost 7 bases, with 14 bases between them. CDR3 residues: CASSIMGGQNGELFF. In DNA, the CDR3 is TGTGCCAGTAGTATAATGGGGGGGCAAAACGGGGAGCTGTTTTTT.